The sequence of this TCR beta chain was determined in a study of CD4 T cells in relation to SARS-CoV-2 and coronaviruses. Study-level background: After less than eleven days of antigen culture, PBMC TCR beta CDR3s were sequenced.

Points on this clone: Its antigen remains unidentified.

The ends lost 5 bases at V and 3 bases at J; junction bases unmatched: 11. The CDR3 extends over 17 amino acids. Germline-derived CDR1 and CDR2 are SGHNT and YENEEA. Assay used: immunoSEQ multiplex PCR; TCRdb lists only in-frame clones, some missing. The data hold 20,000 to 25,000 clones, with less than 70% observed a single time. Unexposed donor CD4+ T cells date from 2011-2018, before the COVID-19 pandemic. Isolation of CD4+ T cells took place after about eleven days in culture. This chain uses TRBV11-3 with TRBJ2-1; TRBD2 agrees at 9 bases. Sequences were obtained from CD4+ T cells from PBMCs, cultured in vitro. This sequence originates from a human donor in good health. The CDR3 DNA sequence: TGTGCCAGCAGCGAAGGACGGCGACTAGCGGTCTACAATGAGCAGTTCTTC. Translating gives CASSEGRRLAVYNEQFF.